This T cell receptor (beta chain) stems from a study of cytomegalovirus exposure and HLA in healthy donors. Whole-study results and caveats: When a later analysis compared HLA-associated TCR beta chains with equally common others, the HLA-associated chains turned out to be more clonally expanded and to have lower generation probabilities. Altogether, about 160 TCR beta chains were recorded as cytomegalovirus-associated. Based on reports, TCR beta sequences accurately predicted HLA-A and HLA-B alleles for most subjects.

Note on this clone: Its antigen is currently unknown.

This CDR3 region has 14 residues. The germline CDR1 and CDR2 sequences are LNHDA and SQIVND (reference sequence). The V and J ends lost 7 bases and 2 bases, in that order; junction bases with no gene match: 5. The PCR had 60 Vbeta and 13 Jbeta primers. Clones were sequenced by immunoSEQ multiplex PCR, and TCRdb holds only the in-frame ones, with some missing. The sample lists 90,000 to 150,000 clones, 77% occurring once. The clonotype originates from a man aged 18 to 35 in good health and CMV-seropositive. The rearrangement links TRBV19 to TRBJ2-5; 9 bases match TRBD2. Sample: PBMCs. Here the CDR3 reads CASNRGRAQETQYF. The CDR3, as DNA: TGTGCCAGTAATCGCGGGAGGGCTCAAGAGACCCAGTACTTC.